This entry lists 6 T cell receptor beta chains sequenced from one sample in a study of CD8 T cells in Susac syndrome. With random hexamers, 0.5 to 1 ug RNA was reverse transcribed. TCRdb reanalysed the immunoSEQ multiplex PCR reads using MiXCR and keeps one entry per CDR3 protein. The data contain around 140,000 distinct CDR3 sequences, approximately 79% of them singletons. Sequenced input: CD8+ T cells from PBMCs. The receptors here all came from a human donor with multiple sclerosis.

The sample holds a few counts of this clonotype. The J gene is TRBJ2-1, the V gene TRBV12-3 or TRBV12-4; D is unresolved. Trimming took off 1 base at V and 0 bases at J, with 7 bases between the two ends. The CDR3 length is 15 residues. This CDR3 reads CASSLGPSSYNEQFF. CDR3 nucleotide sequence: TGTGCCAGCAGTTTAGGCCCAAGCTCCTACAATGAGCAGTTCTTC.

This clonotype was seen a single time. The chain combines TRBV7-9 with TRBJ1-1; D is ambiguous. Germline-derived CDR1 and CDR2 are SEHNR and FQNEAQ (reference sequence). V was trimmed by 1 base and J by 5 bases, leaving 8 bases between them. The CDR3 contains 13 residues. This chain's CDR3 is CASSLGMATEAFF. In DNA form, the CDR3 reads TGTGCCAGCAGCTTAGGTATGGCTACTGAAGCTTTCTTT.

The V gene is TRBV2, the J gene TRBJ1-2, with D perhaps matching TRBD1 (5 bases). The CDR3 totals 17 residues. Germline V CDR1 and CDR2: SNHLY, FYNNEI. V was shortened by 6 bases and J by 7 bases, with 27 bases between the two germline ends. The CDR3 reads CASRAGTDFLPLAGYTF. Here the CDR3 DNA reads TGTGCCAGCAGGGCCGGGACGGACTTCCTACCGCTCGCTGGCTACACCTTC.

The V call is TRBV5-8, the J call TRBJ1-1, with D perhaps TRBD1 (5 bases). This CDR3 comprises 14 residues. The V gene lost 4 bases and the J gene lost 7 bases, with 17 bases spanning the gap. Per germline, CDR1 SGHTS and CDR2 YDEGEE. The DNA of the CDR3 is TGTGCCAGCAGCCCGCTAGGGACGGTGGTTGAAGCTTTCTTT. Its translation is CASSPLGTVVEAFF.

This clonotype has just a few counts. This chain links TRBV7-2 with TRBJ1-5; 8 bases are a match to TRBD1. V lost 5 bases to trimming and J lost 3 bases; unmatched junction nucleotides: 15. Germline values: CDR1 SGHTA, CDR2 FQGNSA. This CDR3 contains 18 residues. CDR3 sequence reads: CASSPGQGTRETNQPQHF. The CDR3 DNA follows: TGTGCCAGCAGCCCAGGACAGGGAACGAGAGAGACCAATCAGCCCCAGCATTTT.

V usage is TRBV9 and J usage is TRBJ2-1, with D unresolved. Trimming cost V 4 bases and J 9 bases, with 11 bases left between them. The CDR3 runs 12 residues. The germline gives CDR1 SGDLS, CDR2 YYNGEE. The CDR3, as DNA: TGTGCCAGCAGCTCCAATGGGATTGAGCAGTTCTTC. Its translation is CASSSNGIEQFF.